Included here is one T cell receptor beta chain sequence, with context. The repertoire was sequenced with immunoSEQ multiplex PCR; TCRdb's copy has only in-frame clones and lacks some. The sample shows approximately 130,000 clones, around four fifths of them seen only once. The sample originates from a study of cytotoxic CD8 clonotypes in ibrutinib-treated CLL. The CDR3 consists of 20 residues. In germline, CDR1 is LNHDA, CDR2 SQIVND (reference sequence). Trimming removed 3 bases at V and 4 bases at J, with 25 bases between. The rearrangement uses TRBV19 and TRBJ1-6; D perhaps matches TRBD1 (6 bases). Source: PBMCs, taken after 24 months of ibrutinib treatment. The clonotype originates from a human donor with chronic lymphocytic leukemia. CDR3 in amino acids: CASSIKGRLDSKSYNSPLHF. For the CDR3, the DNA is TGTGCCAGTAGTATTAAGGGACGGCTGGACAGTAAAAGTTATAATTCACCCCTCCACTTT.